The next 11 T cell receptor beta chains were all read from a single sample in a study of cytomegalovirus exposure and HLA in healthy donors. Both 60 Vbeta primers and 13 Jbeta primers went into the PCR. This table comes from immunoSEQ multiplex PCR, and its TCRdb copy is limited to in-frame clones, with some not included. The sample lists around 150,000 clones, approximately 67% occurring once. Material for sequencing was PBMCs. These receptors all come from a woman younger than 30 in good health and CMV-seropositive.

There are a few counts of this clone. The rearrangement joins TRBV9 to TRBJ2-1; the match to TRBD2 covers 11 bases. The CDR3 runs to 16 residues. V shed 3 bases and J 4 bases; nucleotides not matched to a gene: 6. Germline V gene lookup returns CDR1 SGDLS and CDR2 YYNGEE. CDR3 region: CASSGAGTSGYNEQFF. In DNA, the CDR3 is TGTGCCAGCAGCGGCGCCGGGACTAGCGGTTACAATGAGCAGTTCTTC.

This clone was found a few times. The chain links TRBV19 to TRBJ2-1; no reliable D call. CDR3 size: 14 residues. CDR1 and CDR2 from the germline V gene are LNHDA and SQIVND (reference sequence). The V end was cut by 0 bases, the J end by 4 bases, with 7 bases between. The CDR3 coding sequence is TGTGCCAGTAGTATAGATCTTGTTTACAATGAGCAGTTCTTC. Its translation: CASSIDLVYNEQFF.

The chain links TRBV9 to TRBJ2-5; 7 bases fit TRBD2. The CDR3 has 16 residues. The V gene end was trimmed by 4 bases and the J gene end by 3 bases; junction bases not matched to a gene: 12. Germline CDR1 reads SGDLS; CDR2 reads YYNGEE. For the CDR3, the DNA is TGTGCCAGCAGCCCCGTGGGGATAGCGGGTGAAGAGACCCAGTACTTC. Translating gives CASSPVGIAGEETQYF.

This chain uses TRBV27 with TRBJ2-5, with TRBD1 as a possible D gene (5 bases). The DNA end is more similar to TRBJ2-7, so the J call may be wrong. The CDR3 length is 13 residues. Germline V lookup: CDR1 MNHEY, CDR2 SMNVEV (reference sequence). The CDR3 DNA reads as TGTGCCAGCAAGTGGGGCACTTTTGGCGAGCAGTACTTC. Translated: CASKWGTFGEQYF.

The rearrangement links TRBV7-8 to TRBJ2-7, with 7 bases aligning to TRBD1. This CDR3 spans 21 amino acids. Per germline, CDR1 SGHVS and CDR2 FQNEAQ. With V trimmed by 5 bases and J by 0 bases, 25 bases remained unmatched. As DNA, the CDR3 is TGTGCCAGCAGCCTGACCGGCGGACCAGACAGGGAAAGGGTGATCTCCTACGAGCAGTACTTC. Its translation is CASSLTGGPDRERVISYEQYF.

CDR3 in amino acids: CASSGEYHGEDGYTF. The CDR3 DNA sequence: TGTGCCAGCAGTGGGGAGTACCATGGGGAGGATGGCTACACCTTC. This chain connects TRBV2 to TRBJ1-2; D uncertain. CDR3 length: 15 amino acids. V was shortened by 4 bases and J by 6 bases, with 18 bases between the two germline ends. Germline CDR1 and CDR2: SNHLY and FYNNEI.

This clone has only a few counts. V is TRBV18 and J is TRBJ2-7, with 11 bases that match TRBD1. J lost 4 bases, V lost 3 bases, and 11 bases had no gene match. The V gene's germline CDR1 is KGHSH and CDR2 LQKENI. CDR3 size: 17 residues. The CDR3 reads CASSPFRTGGVGYEQYF. The CDR3, as DNA: TGTGCCAGCTCACCCTTCCGGACAGGGGGCGTGGGATACGAGCAGTACTTC.

CDR3 amino acids: CASSEALSFNEKLFF. For the CDR3, the DNA is TGTGCCAGCAGTGAAGCGCTCAGTTTCAATGAAAAACTGTTTTTT. The V call is TRBV2, the J call TRBJ1-4; D call uncertain. Trimming left V 0 bases short and J 5 bases short, with 10 bases between. The CDR3 has 15 amino acids. Germline CDR1 is SNHLY and CDR2 is FYNNEI.

This rearrangement joins TRBV7-8 to TRBJ2-1, with D unresolved. The CDR3 spans 11 residues. With 5 bases removed from V and 10 bases from J, the gap between germline ends came to 9 bases. Germline CDR1 and CDR2: SGHVS and FQNEAQ. Here the CDR3 reads CASSPRWEQFF. CDR3 nucleotide sequence: TGTGCCAGCAGCCCCAGGTGGGAGCAGTTCTTC. The full variable domain, with the rest looked up from reference TRBV7-8 and TRBJ2-1, is GAGVSQSPRYKVAKRGQDVALRCDPISGHVSLFWYQQALGQGPEFLTYFQNEAQLDKSGLPSDRFFAERPEGSVSTLKIQRTQQEDSAVYLCASSPRWEQFFGPGTRLTVL.

The chain links TRBV19 to TRBJ1-5; weak D call: TRBD1 (6 bases). V was trimmed by 5 bases and J by 4 bases, leaving 18 bases between them. The length of the CDR3 is 16 residues. CDR1 and CDR2 (germline): LNHDA, SQIVND (reference sequence). The CDR3 DNA reads TGTGCCAGTAGTGGCCGGGACACTGGTTTAAATCAGCCCCAGCATTTT. It translates to CASSGRDTGLNQPQHF.

V gene TRBV6-6 combines with J gene TRBJ2-2, with D unclear. The CDR3 consists of 16 residues. The V gene's germline CDR1 is MNHNY and CDR2 SVGAGI (reference sequence). Trimming stripped 3 bases from V and 0 bases from J, with 11 bases between. CDR3 protein: CASSYSPPPNTGELFF. CDR3 DNA: TGTGCCAGCAGTTATTCCCCTCCCCCGAACACCGGGGAGCTGTTTTTT.